This T cell receptor beta chain was profiled in a study of T cell changes during pregnancy in multiple sclerosis. In germline, CDR1 is SEHNR, CDR2 FQNEAQ (reference sequence). V lost 1 base to trimming and J lost 4 bases, with 13 bases between them. The CDR3 runs to 15 residues. TCRdb's table, derived via immunoSEQ multiplex PCR, lists solely in-frame clones and lacks some. Among roughly 48,000 clones listed, around 92% were seen once. The input for sequencing was CD4+ T cells from peripheral blood mononuclear cells, taken in the second trimester of pregnancy. The clonotype originates from a female donor in good health, enrolled as a control in a pregnancy study. The chain couples TRBV7-9 to TRBJ2-5; possible D gene TRBD1, 5 bases. CDR3 sequence (DNA): TGTGCCAGCAGCTTAGGAAGGGGCAGGAGAGAGACCCAGTACTTC. Residues: CASSLGRGRRETQYF.